This T cell receptor (beta chain) derives from a study of human T cells and chemical hapten exposure. About the research overall: Subjects had 2% DPC placed on roughly 2 cm by roughly 2 cm of upper inner arm skin for sensitization. Diphenylcyclopropenone doses were given weekly to the scalps of patients across the approximately 24-week study.

Study findings and constraints: TCRs above 1 in 1000 frequency stayed constant with DPC sensitization.

Time point specified: patch test 1, 2 weeks after DPC sensitization. Treatment specified: therapeutic diphenylcyclopropenone sensitization with weekly scalp DPC. Total RNA was extracted from unfractionated whole blood. People who gave samples had alopecia, were 18 to 70 years old, and were suitable for DPC. TCRdb reprocessed the RACE reads with MiXCR, giving one entry per CDR3 protein. The data show under 60,000 distinct CDR3 sequences, roughly 11% seen once. The length of the CDR3 is 13 residues. CDR1 is ENHRY, CDR2 SYGVKD, per germline. The junction had 4 bases not matched to a gene; V was cut back by 5 bases and J by 6 bases. This clonotype was counted many times. What it binds is not known.

This receptor was taken from a woman aged 40-49 years with alopecia areata. Some clones in this sample may be carry-over from other donors' samples. The sample here was whole blood, taken in connection with sensitization to the hapten diphenylcyclopropenone (DPC). This chain uses TRBV10-3 with TRBJ2-1, with 7 bases aligning to TRBD1. The CDR3 reads CAISPTGFNEQFF. The CDR3 DNA sequence: TGTGCCATCAGTCCGACAGGGTTCAATGAGCAGTTCTTC.